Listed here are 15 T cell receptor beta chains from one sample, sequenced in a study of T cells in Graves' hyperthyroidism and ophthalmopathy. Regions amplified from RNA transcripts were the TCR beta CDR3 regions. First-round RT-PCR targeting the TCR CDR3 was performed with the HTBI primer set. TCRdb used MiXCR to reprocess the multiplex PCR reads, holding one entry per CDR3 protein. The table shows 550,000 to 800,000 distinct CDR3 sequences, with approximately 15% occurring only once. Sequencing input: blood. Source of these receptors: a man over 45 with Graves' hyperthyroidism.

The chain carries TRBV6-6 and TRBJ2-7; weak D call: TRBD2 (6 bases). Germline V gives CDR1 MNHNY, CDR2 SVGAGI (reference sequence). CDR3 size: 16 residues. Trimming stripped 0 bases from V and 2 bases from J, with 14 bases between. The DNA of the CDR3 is TGTGCCAGCAGTTACTCGGGGGGAGGCCGTCCCTACGAGCAGTACTTC. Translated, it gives CASSYSGGGRPYEQYF.

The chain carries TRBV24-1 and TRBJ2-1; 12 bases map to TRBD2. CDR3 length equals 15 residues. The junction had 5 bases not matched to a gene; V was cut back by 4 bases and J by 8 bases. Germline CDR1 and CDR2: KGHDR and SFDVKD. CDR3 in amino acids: CATSDPTSGSYEQFF. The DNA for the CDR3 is TGTGCCACCAGTGACCCGACTAGCGGGAGCTATGAGCAGTTCTTC.

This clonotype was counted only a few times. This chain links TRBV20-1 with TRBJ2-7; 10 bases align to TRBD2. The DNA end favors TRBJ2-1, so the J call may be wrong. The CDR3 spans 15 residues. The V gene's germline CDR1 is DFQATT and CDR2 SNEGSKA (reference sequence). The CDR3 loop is CSAPDLAGATYEQFF. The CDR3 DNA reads TGCAGTGCGCCCGATCTAGCGGGAGCCACCTACGAGCAGTTCTTC.

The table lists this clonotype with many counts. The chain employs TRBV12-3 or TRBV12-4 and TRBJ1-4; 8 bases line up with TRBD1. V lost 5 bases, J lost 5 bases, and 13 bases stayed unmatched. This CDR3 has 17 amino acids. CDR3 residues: CASSRSGQGGKNEKLFF. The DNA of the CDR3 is TGTGCCAGCAGTCGATCTGGACAGGGAGGAAAGAATGAAAAACTGTTTTTT.

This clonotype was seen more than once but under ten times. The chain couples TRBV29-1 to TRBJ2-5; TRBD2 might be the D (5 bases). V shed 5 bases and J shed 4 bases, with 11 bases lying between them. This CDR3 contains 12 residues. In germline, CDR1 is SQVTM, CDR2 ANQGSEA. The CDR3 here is CSVLGVPETQYF. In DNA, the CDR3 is TGCAGCGTTCTCGGGGTCCCAGAGACCCAGTACTTC.

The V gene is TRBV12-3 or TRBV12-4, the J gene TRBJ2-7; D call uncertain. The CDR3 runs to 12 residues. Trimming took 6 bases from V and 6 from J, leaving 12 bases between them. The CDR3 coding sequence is TGTGCCAGCAGACCAGACACGGGCGAGCAGTACTTC. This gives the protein CASRPDTGEQYF.

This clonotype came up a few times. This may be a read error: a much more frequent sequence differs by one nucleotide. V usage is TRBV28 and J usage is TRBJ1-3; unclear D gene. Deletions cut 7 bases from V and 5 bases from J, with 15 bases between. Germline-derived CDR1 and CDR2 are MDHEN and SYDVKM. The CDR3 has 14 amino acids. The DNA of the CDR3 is TGTGCCAGCATCCGGGGAAGGACTAGAAACACCATATATTTT. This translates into CASIRGRTRNTIYF.

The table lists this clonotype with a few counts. The CDR3 loop reads CASSMASRGSRDTQYF. In nucleotides, the CDR3 is TGTGCCAGTAGTATGGCATCGCGCGGGAGTAGAGATACGCAGTATTTT. The V call is TRBV19, the J call TRBJ2-3; 7 nucleotides match TRBD2. CDR1 and CDR2 from the germline V gene are LNHDA and SQIVND (reference sequence). The V and J ends lost 3 bases and 5 bases, in that order; junction bases with no gene match: 11. This CDR3 is 16 amino acids long.

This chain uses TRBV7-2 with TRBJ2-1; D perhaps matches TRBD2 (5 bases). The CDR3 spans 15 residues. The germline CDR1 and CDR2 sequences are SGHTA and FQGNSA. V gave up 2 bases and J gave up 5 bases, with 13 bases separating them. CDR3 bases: TGTGCCAGCAGCTTATGGGGAGCAGGCCACAATGAGCAGTTCTTC. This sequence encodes CASSLWGAGHNEQFF.

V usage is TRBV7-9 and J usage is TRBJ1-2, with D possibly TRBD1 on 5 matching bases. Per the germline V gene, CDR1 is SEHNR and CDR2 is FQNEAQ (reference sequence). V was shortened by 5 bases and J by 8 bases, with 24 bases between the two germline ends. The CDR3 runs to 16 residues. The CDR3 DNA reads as TGTGCCAGCAGCCCAGAAAATCCGGTCGGGGCCTTGGGCTACACCTTC. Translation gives CASSPENPVGALGYTF. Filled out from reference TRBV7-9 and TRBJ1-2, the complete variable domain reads DTGVSQNPRHKITKRGQNVTFRCDPISEHNRLYWYRQTLGQGPEFLTYFQNEAQLEKSRLLSDRFSAERPKGSFSTLEIQRTEQGDSAMYLCASSPENPVGALGYTFGSGTRLTVV.

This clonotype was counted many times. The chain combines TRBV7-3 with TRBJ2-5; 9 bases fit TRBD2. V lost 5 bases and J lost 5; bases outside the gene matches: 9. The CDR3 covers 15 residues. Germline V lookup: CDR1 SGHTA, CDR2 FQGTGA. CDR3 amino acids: CASSLTGSGSETQYF. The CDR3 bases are TGTGCCAGCAGCCTCACCGGTAGCGGGAGTGAGACCCAGTACTTC. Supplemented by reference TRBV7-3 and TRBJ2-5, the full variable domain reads GAGVSQTPSNKVTEKGKYVELRCDPISGHTALYWYRQSLGQGPEFLIYFQGTGAADDSGLPNDRFFAVRPEGSVSTLKIQRTERGDSAVYLCASSLTGSGSETQYFGPGTRLLVL.

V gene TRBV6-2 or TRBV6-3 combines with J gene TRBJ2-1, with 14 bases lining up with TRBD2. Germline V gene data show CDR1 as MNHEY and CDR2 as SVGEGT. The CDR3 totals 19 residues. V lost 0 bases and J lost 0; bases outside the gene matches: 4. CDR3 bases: TGTGCCAGCAGTTACTCGCGGACTAGCGGGGGGAGCTCCTACAATGAGCAGTTCTTC. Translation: CASSYSRTSGGSSYNEQFF.

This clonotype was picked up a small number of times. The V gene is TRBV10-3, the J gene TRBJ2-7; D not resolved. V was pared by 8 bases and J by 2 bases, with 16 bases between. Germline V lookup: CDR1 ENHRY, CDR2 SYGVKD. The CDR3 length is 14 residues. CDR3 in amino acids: CAIQITPGPYEQYF. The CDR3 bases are TGTGCCATCCAAATCACTCCCGGTCCCTACGAGCAGTACTTC.

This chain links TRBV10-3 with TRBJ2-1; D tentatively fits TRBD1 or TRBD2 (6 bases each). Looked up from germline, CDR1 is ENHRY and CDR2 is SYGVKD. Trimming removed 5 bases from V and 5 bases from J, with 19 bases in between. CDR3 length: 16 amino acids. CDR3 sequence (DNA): TGTGCCATCAGTCGAACAGGGACTCAATCTAACAATGAGCAGTTCTTC. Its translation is CAISRTGTQSNNEQFF.

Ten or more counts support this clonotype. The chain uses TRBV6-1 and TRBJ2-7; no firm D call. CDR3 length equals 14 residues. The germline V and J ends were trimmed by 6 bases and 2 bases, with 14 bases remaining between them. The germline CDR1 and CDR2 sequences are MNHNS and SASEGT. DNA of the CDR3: TGTGCCAGCAGGACGGAAAGTATGCCCTACGAGCAGTACTTC. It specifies CASRTESMPYEQYF.